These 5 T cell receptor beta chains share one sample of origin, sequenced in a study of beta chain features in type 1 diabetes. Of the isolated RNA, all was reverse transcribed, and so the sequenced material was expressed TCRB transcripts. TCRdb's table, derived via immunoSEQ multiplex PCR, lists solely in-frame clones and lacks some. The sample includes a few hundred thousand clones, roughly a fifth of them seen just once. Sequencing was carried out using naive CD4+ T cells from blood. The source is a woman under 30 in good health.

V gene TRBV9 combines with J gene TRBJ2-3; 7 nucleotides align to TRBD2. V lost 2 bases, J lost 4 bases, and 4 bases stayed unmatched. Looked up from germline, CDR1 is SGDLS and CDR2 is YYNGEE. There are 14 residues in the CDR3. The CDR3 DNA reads TGTGCCAGCAGCGTTGCGGGGGTACCAGATACGCAGTATTTT. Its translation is CASSVAGVPDTQYF.

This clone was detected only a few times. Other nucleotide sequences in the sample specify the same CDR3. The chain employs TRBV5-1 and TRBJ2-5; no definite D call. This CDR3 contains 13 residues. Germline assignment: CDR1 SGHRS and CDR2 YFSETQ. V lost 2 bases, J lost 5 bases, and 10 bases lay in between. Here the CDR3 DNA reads TGCGCCAGCAGCTTCGGAGCTAGGGAGACCCAGTACTTC. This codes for CASSFGARETQYF.

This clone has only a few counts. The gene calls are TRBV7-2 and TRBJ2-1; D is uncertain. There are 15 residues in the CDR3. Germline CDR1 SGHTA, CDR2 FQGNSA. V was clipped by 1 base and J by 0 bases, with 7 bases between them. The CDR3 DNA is TGTGCCAGCAGCTTAGTACTTAGCTCCTACAATGAGCAGTTCTTC. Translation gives CASSLVLSSYNEQFF. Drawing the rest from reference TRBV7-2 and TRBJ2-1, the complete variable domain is GAGVSQSPSNKVTEKGKDVELRCDPISGHTALYWYRQSLGQGLEFLIYFQGNSAPDKSGLPSDRFSAERTGGSVSTLTIQRTQQEDSAVYLCASSLVLSSYNEQFFGPGTRLTVL.

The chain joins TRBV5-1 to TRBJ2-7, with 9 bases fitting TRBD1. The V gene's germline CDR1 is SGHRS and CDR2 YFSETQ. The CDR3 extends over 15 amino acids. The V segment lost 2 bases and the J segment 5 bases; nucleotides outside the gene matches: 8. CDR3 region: CASSFGTGRIHEQYF. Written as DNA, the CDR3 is TGCGCCAGCAGCTTCGGGACAGGGAGGATCCACGAGCAGTACTTC.

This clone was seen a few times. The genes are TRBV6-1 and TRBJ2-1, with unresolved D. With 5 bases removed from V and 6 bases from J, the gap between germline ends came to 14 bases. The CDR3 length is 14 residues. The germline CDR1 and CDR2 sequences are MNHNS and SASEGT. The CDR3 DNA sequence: TGTGCCAGCAGTCCCAGCAGCAGGTTCAATGAGCAGTTCTTC. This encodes CASSPSSRFNEQFF.